A selection of T cell receptor beta chains follows, all from one sample in a study of control samples from healthy donors and cancer patients. Here immunoSEQ multiplex PCR was the method, and the copy in TCRdb shows in-frame clones only, minus some. The data contain more than 140,000 clones, under 95% of them seen just once; the ten biggest clones take up roughly 13%. Source material: blood. The receptors derive from a man aged 35-49 years in good health. Each CDR3 is given with its conserved first and last residue. The order of the fields is clone size, D gene, V gene, CDR3 length, J gene, CDR3 DNA, CDR3 protein. D genes are given only for firm matches. Clone sizes are given selectively: once, few, many, or a class where the clone is expanded.

>.|TRBD1|TRBV7-9|15|TRBJ2-3
TGTGCCAGCAGCTTAGGTCTACAGGGGGCAGATACGCAGTATTTT
CASSLGLQGADTQYF
>.|.|TRBV30|15|TRBJ2-7
TGTGCCTGGAGTGTGGCAGGGTTTAAGATCTACGAGCAGTACTTC
CAWSVAGFKIYEQYF
>few|.|TRBV28|13|TRBJ1-2
TGTGCCAGCAAATTGACAGCTCACTATGGCTACACCTTC
CASKLTAHYGYTF
>.|TRBD1|TRBV9|14|TRBJ1-1
TGTGCCAGCAGCGGCGACAGGGGTATCGGTGAAGCTTTCTTT
CASSGDRGIGEAFF
>.|.|TRBV7-9|12|TRBJ1-5
TGTGCCAGCAGCTCTCAAAATCAGCCCCAGCATTTT
CASSSQNQPQHF
>.|.|TRBV4-1|17|TRBJ1-1
TGCGCCAGCAGCCAAGTGATCTCCGGGACATTGAACACTGAAGCTTTCTTT
CASSQVISGTLNTEAFF
>.|.|TRBV6-1|15|TRBJ1-1
TGTGCCAGCAGTGAATGGGACGTGGGGGGGACTGAAGCTTTCTTT
CASSEWDVGGTEAFF
>once|.|TRBV12-3/TRBV12-4|13|TRBJ1-2
TGTGCCAGCAACCGATGGGGGGGCGATGGCTACACCTTC
CASNRWGGDGYTF
>.|.|TRBV6-5|11|TRBJ1-1
TGTGCCGGAACAGAGAACACTGAAGCTTTCTTT
CAGTENTEAFF
>.|.|TRBV18|17|TRBJ2-5
TGTGCCAGCTCACCTCTGGCTATCAACAGGGGAGGCGAGACCCAGTACTTC
CASSPLAINRGGETQYF
>.|.|TRBV3-1/TRBV3-2|14|TRBJ1-4
TGTGCCAGCAGCCAATGGTCAGAAAATGAAAAACTGTTTTTT
CASSQWSENEKLFF
>.|TRBD1|TRBV9|15|TRBJ2-2
TGTGCCAGCAGCGTCCTTGAGGGGGCTACCGGGGAGCTGTTTTTT
CASSVLEGATGELFF
>.|TRBD1|TRBV13|15|TRBJ1-1
TGTGCCAGCAGCCCGGGACAGGGGGCGTTTGCCGGAGCTTTCTTT
CASSPGQGAFAGAFF
>.|.|TRBV11-3|16|TRBJ1-5
TGTGCCAGCAGCCCACGACAGTTCCCGGGCAATCAGCCCCAGCATTTT
CASSPRQFPGNQPQHF
>.|TRBD1|TRBV3-1/TRBV3-2|15|TRBJ2-7
TGTGCCAGCAGCCCGGGGACAGGGGGTGGCTACGAGCAGTACTTC
CASSPGTGGGYEQYF
>.|.|TRBV6-5|13|TRBJ2-7
TGTGCCAGCAGCGCTTTGAGGGGCTACGAGCAGTACTTC
CASSALRGYEQYF
>once|TRBD2|TRBV5-4|20|TRBJ2-3
TGTGCCAGCAGCTTGGTATGGGAGCGGGGGGCCTCCCCAGGGCCAGATACGCAGTATTTT
CASSLVWERGASPGPDTQYF
>.|.|TRBV5-1|13|TRBJ2-5
TGCGCCAGCAGCGACTCTCTGGGGGAGACCCAGTACTTC
CASSDSLGETQYF
>.|.|TRBV7-9|14|TRBJ2-7
TGTGCCAGCAGCTGGGCGACGAAACCCTACGAGCAGTACTTC
CASSWATKPYEQYF